The rows below give T cell receptor beta chains drawn from one sample of a study of radiotherapy plus CTLA-4 blockade in lung cancer. Clones were read by immunoSEQ multiplex PCR, and TCRdb kept only the in-frame ones, dropping some. The repertoire holds about 81,000 clones, with approximately 75% as singletons. Here the sequenced sample was peripheral blood, taken from a patient treated with radiotherapy plus ipilimumab. These receptors all come from a human donor with non-small cell lung cancer that progressed on radiotherapy plus ipilimumab. CDR3s include the opening cysteine and the closing phenylalanine or tryptophan. A D gene is named only where the DNA matches it firmly. The listing skips clone size in some rows; elsewhere it reads once, few, many or a size class.

>TRBV7-9|-|TRBD2|TRBJ2-7
CASSLELAPNEQYF
TGTGCCAGCAGCTTAGAACTAGCGCCCAACGAGCAGTACTTC
>TRBV4-1|-|TRBD1|TRBJ1-1
CASSQDRTGAGNTEAFF
TGCGCCAGCAGCCAAGATCGAACAGGGGCAGGGAACACTGAAGCTTTCTTT
>TRBV30|few|-|TRBJ1-5
CAWAGGSNQPQHF
TGTGCCTGGGCCGGGGGTAGCAATCAGCCCCAGCATTTT
>TRBV15|-|TRBD1|TRBJ2-5
CATSRTGRWETQYF
TGTGCCACCAGCAGGACAGGGCGGTGGGAGACCCAGTACTTC
>TRBV9|-|TRBD1|TRBJ2-7
CASSVAGDRGPYEQYF
TGTGCCAGCAGCGTAGCTGGGGACAGAGGTCCCTACGAGCAGTACTTC
>TRBV4-2|-|-|TRBJ1-2
CASSPGRNGYGYTF
TGTGCCAGCAGCCCCGGGAGGAATGGCTATGGCTACACCTTC
>TRBV5-1|few|-|TRBJ2-7
CASSFTGSRDYEQYF
TGCGCCAGCAGTTTTACAGGGTCGAGGGACTACGAGCAGTACTTC
>TRBV19|few|-|TRBJ1-1
CASSIGAGTEAFF
TGTGCCAGTAGTATAGGGGCAGGGACTGAAGCTTTCTTT
>TRBV6-1|-|TRBD1|TRBJ2-7
CASRGQGSGYEQYF
TGTGCCAGCAGGGGACAGGGGAGCGGCTACGAGCAGTACTTC
>TRBV5-1|-|-|TRBJ2-1
CASSLDAFNEQFF
TGCGCCAGCAGCTTGGATGCGTTCAATGAGCAGTTCTTC
>TRBV6-5|-|-|TRBJ1-5
CASNRVGSNQPQHF
TGTGCCAGCAACCGGGTCGGGAGCAATCAGCCCCAGCATTTT
>TRBV10-3|-|-|TRBJ1-2
CATNRGRSGYTF
TGTGCCACCAATCGGGGAAGGTCTGGCTACACCTTC
>TRBV5-1|-|-|TRBJ2-7
CASSLGSGAGSEQYF
TGCGCCAGCAGCTTGGGGTCGGGGGCAGGAAGCGAGCAGTACTTC
>TRBV7-9|few|-|TRBJ2-7
CASSFGSGYEQYF
TGTGCCAGCAGCTTCGGCAGCGGCTACGAGCAGTACTTC
>TRBV28|-|TRBD1|TRBJ2-7
CASRTGGSSYEQYF
TGTGCCAGCAGGACAGGGGGTAGCTCCTACGAGCAGTACTTC
>TRBV5-4|-|-|TRBJ1-2
CASSGTGYYGYTF
TGTGCCAGCAGCGGCACAGGCTACTATGGCTACACCTTC
>TRBV5-4|-|TRBD1|TRBJ1-1
CASSGRGLATEAFF
TGTGCCAGCAGCGGCAGGGGGCTGGCCACTGAAGCTTTCTTT
>TRBV11-1|once|TRBD2|TRBJ2-3
CASSSRTSGSADTQYF
TGTGCCAGCAGCTCGCGGACTAGCGGGAGTGCAGATACGCAGTATTTT
>TRBV7-3|many|TRBD2|TRBJ2-7
CASSLTPAGDYEQYF
TGTGCCAGCAGCTTAACGCCAGCGGGGGACTACGAGCAGTACTTC
>TRBV19|-|-|TRBJ1-1
CASGFLDQWTEAFF
TGTGCCAGTGGATTCCTGGACCAGTGGACTGAAGCTTTCTTT
>TRBV5-6|-|TRBD1|TRBJ1-2
CASSFQGARDGYTF
TGTGCCAGCAGCTTTCAGGGGGCGCGGGATGGCTACACCTTC
>TRBV29-1|once|-|TRBJ2-2
CSVDQGNTGELFF
TGCAGCGTTGATCAGGGGAACACCGGGGAGCTGTTTTTT
>TRBV10-3|-|-|TRBJ1-4
CAISGEANEKLFF
TGTGCCATCAGTGGGGAGGCTAATGAAAAACTGTTTTTT
>TRBV5-1|-|-|TRBJ2-3
CASSPPDSTDTQYF
TGCGCCAGCAGCCCACCAGACAGCACAGATACGCAGTATTTT
>TRBV11-2|-|TRBD1|TRBJ1-2
CASSLDRDRGFF
TGTGCCAGCAGCTTAGATCGGGACAGGGGATTCTTC
>TRBV25-1|-|-|TRBJ2-1
CASSLRDSPSAEQFF
TGTGCCAGCAGTCTGCGGGACTCCCCTTCGGCTGAGCAGTTCTTC
>TRBV7-4|-|TRBD2|TRBJ2-1
CASSRLAGGVDEQFF
TGTGCCAGCAGCCGACTAGCGGGAGGGGTCGATGAGCAGTTCTTC
>TRBV27|-|TRBD1|TRBJ2-5
CASSPQGVETQYF
TGTGCCAGCAGTCCGCAGGGGGTAGAGACCCAGTACTTC
>TRBV7-9|-|-|TRBJ1-1
CASSENTEAFF
TGTGCCAGCAGCGAGAACACTGAAGCTTTCTTT
>TRBV27|-|TRBD2|TRBJ2-1
CASSPRTSGAQQFF
TGTGCCAGCAGTCCGAGGACTAGCGGGGCCCAGCAGTTCTTC
>TRBV7-2|-|-|TRBJ1-1
CASSSSGMGSTEAFF
TGTGCCAGCAGCTCCTCCGGGATGGGGAGCACTGAAGCTTTCTTT
>TRBV27|few|TRBD1|TRBJ1-1
CASSPRQGTSYSDTEAFF
TGTGCCAGCAGTCCCCGACAGGGGACAAGTTATAGTGACACTGAAGCTTTCTTT
>TRBV6-5|-|-|TRBJ1-1
CASRYRAEAFF
TGTGCCAGCAGGTACAGGGCTGAAGCTTTCTTT
>TRBV7-2|few|-|TRBJ2-7
CASSSEQGSYEQYF
TGTGCCAGCAGCTCCGAACAGGGTTCCTACGAGCAGTACTTC
>TRBV7-2|-|TRBD1|TRBJ2-7
CASSLGQGAYEQYF
TGTGCCAGCAGCCTTGGACAGGGGGCCTACGAGCAGTACTTC
>TRBV6-6|few|TRBD1|TRBJ1-1
CASSPDLTGVEAFF
TGTGCCAGCAGCCCTGATCTCACAGGGGTTGAAGCTTTCTTT
>TRBV6-6|-|-|TRBJ2-7
CASSYSGSLEQYF
TGTGCCAGCAGTTACTCAGGATCTCTCGAGCAGTACTTC
>TRBV9|-|-|TRBJ1-1
CASSGQLNTEAFF
TGTGCCAGCAGCGGACAGTTGAACACTGAAGCTTTCTTT
>TRBV21-1|-|-|TRBJ1-5
CASSSVKRDGGLSYQPQHF
TGTGCCAGCAGCTCGGTTAAGAGGGACGGAGGTCTATCGTATCAGCCCCAGCATTTT
>TRBV7-2|-|TRBD1|TRBJ2-7
CASSAQGYEQYF
TGTGCCAGCAGCGCACAGGGGTACGAGCAGTACTTC
>TRBV6-5|-|TRBD1|TRBJ1-6
CASSARQGAGPPLHF
TGTGCCAGCAGTGCACGACAGGGGGCAGGTCCACCCCTCCACTTT
>TRBV25-1|-|-|TRBJ2-6
CASSTASGANVLTF
TGTGCCAGCAGCACAGCCTCTGGGGCCAACGTCCTGACTTTC
>TRBV28|-|-|TRBJ2-5
CASSLTGETQYF
TGTGCCAGCAGTTTAACTGGAGAGACCCAGTACTTC
>TRBV6-1|-|-|TRBJ1-2
CASSPGGGDYGYTF
TGTGCCAGCAGCCCCGGGGGAGGGGACTATGGCTACACCTTC
>TRBV28|-|-|TRBJ2-3
CASSRERLTDTQYF
TGTGCCAGCAGTAGGGAGCGGCTTACAGATACGCAGTATTTT
>TRBV6-5|-|-|TRBJ2-2
CASSEGPNTGELFF
TGTGCCAGCAGTGAGGGCCCGAACACCGGGGAGCTGTTTTTT
>TRBV6-1|-|-|TRBJ1-2
CASSPGHYGYTF
TGTGCCAGCAGTCCCGGACACTATGGCTACACCTTC
>TRBV14|-|TRBD2|TRBJ2-7
CASSPVTSGSLSYEQYF
TGTGCCAGCAGCCCCGTGACTAGCGGGTCACTCTCCTACGAGCAGTACTTC
>TRBV7-2|-|TRBD1|TRBJ2-5
CASSLPLTGGTGTQYF
TGTGCCAGCAGCTTACCCCTGACAGGGGGCACGGGGACCCAGTACTTC
>TRBV18|-|-|TRBJ2-2
CASSPQGRRPNTGELFF
TGTGCCAGCTCACCCCAGGGTCGGAGGCCGAACACCGGGGAGCTGTTTTTT
>TRBV11-2|-|TRBD1|TRBJ2-7
CASSPGTGMGYEQYF
TGTGCCAGCAGCCCAGGGACAGGGATGGGTTACGAGCAGTACTTC
>TRBV30|-|-|TRBJ1-5
CAWGGDSNQPQHF
TGTGCCTGGGGGGGGGACAGCAATCAGCCCCAGCATTTT
>TRBV28|-|-|TRBJ1-5
CASSLSRAPNQPQHF
TGTGCCAGCAGTTTATCAAGGGCCCCCAATCAGCCCCAGCATTTT
>TRBV7-3|-|TRBD2|TRBJ2-1
CASSPEAGGSYNEQFF
TGTGCCAGCAGCCCCGAAGCGGGGGGGTCCTACAATGAGCAGTTCTTC
>TRBV5-6|-|-|TRBJ1-2
CASSQGIPNYGYTF
TGTGCCAGCAGCCAAGGGATTCCTAACTATGGCTACACCTTC